One and the same sample provided the 15 T cell receptor beta chains below, sequenced in a study of T cell responses to AZD1222 COVID-19 vaccine. The table came from immunoSEQ multiplex PCR; TCRdb's copy has only in-frame clones and leaves some out. The repertoire includes around 160,000 clones, approximately 78% of them detected once, and roughly 4.5% sits in the top ten. This material consisted of peripheral blood, taken on day 0 of MenACWY control vaccination. All receptors come from an adult in good health.

This sequence joins TRBV12-3 or TRBV12-4 and TRBJ1-1, with 7 bases aligning to TRBD1. The CDR3 loop spans 13 amino acids. Trimming cost V 6 bases and J 5 bases; bases outside gene matches: 6. The CDR3 DNA follows: TGTGCCAGCAGCCGAAGACAGGGAACTGAAGCTTTCTTT. This gives the protein CASSRRQGTEAFF.

This chain uses TRBV6-5 with TRBJ2-1, with D perhaps TRBD2 (6 bases). The CDR3 loop spans 13 amino acids. V was cut by 5 bases and J by 8 bases, with 13 bases left in between. Germline CDR1 MNHEY, CDR2 SVGAGI. CDR3 coding DNA: TGTGCCAGCAGTAACCGGGACTGGCATGAGCAGTTCTTC. This translates into CASSNRDWHEQFF.

This clone appeared a single time. This chain connects TRBV10-2 to TRBJ2-2, with D unclear. This CDR3 contains 13 residues. Germline V gene data show CDR1 as WSHSY and CDR2 as SAAADI. Trimming removed 3 bases from V and 4 bases from J, with 6 bases in between. CDR3: CASSEGFTGELFF. As DNA, the CDR3 is TGCGCCAGCAGTGAAGGGTTCACCGGGGAGCTGTTTTTT.

This sequence joins TRBV7-8 and TRBJ1-3; D unresolved. This CDR3 is built from 16 residues. Germline loops: CDR1 SGHVS, CDR2 FQNEAQ. Trimming removed 3 bases at V and 0 bases at J, with 12 bases between. CDR3 sequence reads: CASSFPAHNSGNTIYF. The CDR3 DNA reads as TGTGCCAGCAGCTTCCCCGCTCACAACTCTGGAAACACCATATATTTT.

V is TRBV15 and J is TRBJ1-4; D unresolved. The CDR3 totals 16 residues. The germline V gene encodes CDR1 LNHNV and CDR2 YYDKDF (reference sequence). Trimming removed 0 bases at V and 0 bases at J, with 8 bases between. CDR3 coding DNA: TGTGCCACCAGCAGAGATTTAACCGCAACTAATGAAAAACTGTTTTTT. It codes for CATSRDLTATNEKLFF.

This chain links TRBV7-6 with TRBJ1-1; D gene uncertain. The germline gives CDR1 SGHVS, CDR2 FNYEAQ. There are 11 residues in the CDR3. The ends were cut back, 8 bases at V and 3 bases at J, with 7 bases in the middle. The CDR3: CASDRYTEAFF. The DNA for the CDR3 is TGTGCCAGCGACCGATACACTGAAGCTTTCTTT.

In this sample, this clone turned up once. This chain connects TRBV7-6 to TRBJ2-3; TRBD2 aligns across 7 bases. CDR1 is SGHVS, CDR2 FNYEAQ, per germline. The V and J ends lost 3 bases and 4 bases, in that order; junction bases with no gene match: 10. This CDR3 is built from 16 residues. Written as DNA, the CDR3 is TGTGCCAGCAGCTTGGGAGGGGTGGTTGGTGCAGATACGCAGTATTTT. It codes for CASSLGGVVGADTQYF.

This rearrangement joins TRBV21-1 to TRBJ2-7; the table's D call of TRBD1 was not tested on the DNA. TRBV21-1 is a pseudogene segment. This CDR3 spans 14 amino acids. The CDR3 loop reads CASSNLTASYEQYV. In nucleotides, the CDR3 is TGTGCCAGCAGCAATCTAACAGCCTCCTACGAGCAGTACGTC.

The rearrangement uses TRBV27 and TRBJ1-1, with TRBD1 matching 10 bases. This CDR3 contains 14 residues. V trimming: 4 bases; J trimming: 4 bases; junction bases outside the gene matches: 3. Germline lookup yields CDR1 MNHEY and CDR2 SMNVEV (reference sequence). For the CDR3, the DNA is TGTGCCAGCAGTTCGACAGGGGGCCCCACTGAAGCTTTCTTT. The encoded protein is CASSSTGGPTEAFF.

This chain connects TRBV2 to TRBJ1-5; TRBD1 matches 7 bases. The CDR3 runs 15 residues. Trimming took 8 bases from V and 3 from J; bases not matched to a gene: 10. The V gene's germline CDR1 is SNHLY and CDR2 FYNNEI. Here the CDR3 reads CASQADGQANQPQHF. The CDR3 DNA reads TGTGCCAGCCAGGCCGATGGACAGGCCAATCAGCCCCAGCATTTT.

The J gene is TRBJ2-2, the V gene TRBV7-7; D possibly corresponds to TRBD2 (6 bases). Trimming took off 4 bases at V and 4 bases at J, with 13 bases between the two ends. Germline loops: CDR1 SSHAT, CDR2 FNYEAQ (reference sequence). The CDR3 extends over 15 amino acids. The CDR3 sequence: CASSSQAGGTGELFF. The CDR3 nucleotides read TGTGCCAGCAGCTCCCAAGCCGGGGGCACCGGGGAGCTGTTTTTT. Using reference TRBV7-7 and TRBJ2-2 for the parts outside the CDR3, the full variable domain is GAGVSQSPRYKVTKRGQDVTLRCDPISSHATLYWYQQALGQGPEFLTYFNYEAQPDKSGLPSDRFSAERPEGSISTLTIQRTEQRDSAMYRCASSSQAGGTGELFFGEGSRLTVL.

The chain combines TRBV6-5 with TRBJ2-2; no firm D call. The V and J ends lost 7 bases and 0 bases respectively, with 3 bases between them. This CDR3 is 12 amino acids long. Germline CDR1 MNHEY, CDR2 SVGAGI. Written as DNA, the CDR3 is TGTGCCAGCAAAGCGAACACCGGGGAGCTGTTTTTT. Translation: CASKANTGELFF.

This clone was seen just once. V gene TRBV28 combines with J gene TRBJ1-5; D may be TRBD1 (5 bases). Per the germline V gene, CDR1 is MDHEN and CDR2 is SYDVKM. The V end was cut by 3 bases, the J end by 6 bases, with 12 bases between. This CDR3 contains 14 residues. This CDR3 is CASSFRQGAQPQHF. DNA of the CDR3: TGTGCCAGCAGTTTTCGGCAGGGCGCTCAGCCCCAGCATTTT. The entire variable domain, with the rest obtained from reference TRBV28 and TRBJ1-5, is as follows: DVKVTQSSRYLVKRTGEKVFLECVQDMDHENMFWYRQDPGLGLRLIYFSYDVKMKEKGDIPEGYSVSREKKERFSLILESASTNQTSMYLCASSFRQGAQPQHFGDGTRLSIL.

The chain recombines TRBV7-5 with TRBJ2-7; the DNA was not used to check the table's D call, TRBD2. TRBV7-5 is assigned pseudogene status. The CDR3 has 14 residues. DNA of the CDR3: TGTGTCACGGGGGACCCCGGCCGTTACGACGAGCAGTACTTC. As protein: CVTGDPGRYDEQYF.

On this clone itself: Other DNA sequences in this sample translate to the same CDR3. The V call is TRBV18, the J call TRBJ1-1; D gene unclear. Trimming took off 3 bases at V and 1 base at J, with 9 bases between the two ends. From germline, CDR1 is KGHSH and CDR2 LQKENI. This CDR3 is 14 amino acids long. The CDR3 nucleotides are TGTGCCAGCTCACCGTCACAGAGGAACACTGAAGCTTTCTTT. The encoded protein is CASSPSQRNTEAFF.